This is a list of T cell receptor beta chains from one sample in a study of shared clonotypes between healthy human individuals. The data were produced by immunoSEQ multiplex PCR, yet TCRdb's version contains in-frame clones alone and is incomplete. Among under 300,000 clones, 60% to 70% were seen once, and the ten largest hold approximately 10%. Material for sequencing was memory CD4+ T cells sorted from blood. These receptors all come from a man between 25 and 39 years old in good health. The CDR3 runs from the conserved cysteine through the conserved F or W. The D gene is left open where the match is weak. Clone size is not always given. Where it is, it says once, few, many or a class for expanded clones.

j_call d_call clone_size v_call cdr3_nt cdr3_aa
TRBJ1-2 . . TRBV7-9 TGTGCCAGCAGCCAAGGAGGGACACCTGGCTACACCTTC CASSQGGTPGYTF
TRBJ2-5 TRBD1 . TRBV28 TGTGCCAGCAGTTCCCCGACAGGGGGCATGGAGACCCAGTACTTC CASSSPTGGMETQYF
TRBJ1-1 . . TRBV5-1 TGCGCCAGCAGCTTCCGGGACGCAGAAGAAGCTTTCTTT CASSFRDAEEAFF
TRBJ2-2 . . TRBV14 TGTGCCAGCAGCCGGGGACTTACCGGGGAGCTGTTTTTT CASSRGLTGELFF
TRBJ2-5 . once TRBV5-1 TGCGCCAGCAGCTTCGGTAGCGTCCAAGAGACCCAGTACTTC CASSFGSVQETQYF
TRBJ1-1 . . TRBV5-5 TGTGCCAGCACCATCCAGGACTTTGAAGCTTTCTTT CASTIQDFEAFF
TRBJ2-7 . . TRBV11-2 TGTGCCAGCAGCTCGGGATTCCCAGCAGATTCGTTC CASSSGFPADSF
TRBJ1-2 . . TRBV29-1 TGCAGCGTTGAACAGGGACTCTATGGCTACACCTTC CSVEQGLYGYTF
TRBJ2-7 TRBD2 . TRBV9 TGTGCCAGCAGCCCTCGGGCGACTAGCGTCGAGCAGTACTTC CASSPRATSVEQYF
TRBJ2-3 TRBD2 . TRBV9 TGTGCCAGCAGCGTAGTAATAGCGGGCGACACAGATACGCAGTATTTT CASSVVIAGDTDTQYF
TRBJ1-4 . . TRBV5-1 TGCGCCAGCAGCTTCGAGCCCGTAGAAAAACTGTTTTTT CASSFEPVEKLFF
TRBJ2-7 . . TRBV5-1 TGCGCCAGCAGCTTGAGGGCAACCTACGAGCAGTACTTC CASSLRATYEQYF
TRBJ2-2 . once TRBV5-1 TGCGCCAGCAGCTGGAGGGACAGCGACACCGGGGAGCTGTTTTTT CASSWRDSDTGELFF
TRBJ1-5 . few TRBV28 TGTGCCAGCAGACCCGGGGTGGTGGGGGCGAATCAGCCCCAGCATTTT CASRPGVVGANQPQHF
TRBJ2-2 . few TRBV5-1 TGCGCCAGCAGCTTGGGGGGCAGAGCGAACACCGGGGAGCTGTTTTTT CASSLGGRANTGELFF